This T cell receptor beta chain was sequenced during a study of blood T cell repertoires in COVID-19. Some clones are missing from TCRdb's copy, which holds only in-frame ones; the method was immunoSEQ multiplex PCR. The sample holds tens of thousands of clones, approximately 92% seen once. The CDR3 extends over 17 amino acids. Losses at the gene ends were 5 bases for V and 0 bases for J; bases not matched to a gene: 9. Germline CDR1 is MNHEY and CDR2 is SMNVEV (reference sequence). This receptor was taken from a human donor with active COVID-19. The donor label of this sample is uncertain. The sequencing input was peripheral blood. This rearrangement joins TRBV27 to TRBJ2-2; 7 nucleotides agree with TRBD1. Written as DNA, the CDR3 is TGTGCCAGCAGTCCCTTGACCGGGACAGCGAACACCGGGGAGCTGTTTTTT. Protein product: CASSPLTGTANTGELFF.